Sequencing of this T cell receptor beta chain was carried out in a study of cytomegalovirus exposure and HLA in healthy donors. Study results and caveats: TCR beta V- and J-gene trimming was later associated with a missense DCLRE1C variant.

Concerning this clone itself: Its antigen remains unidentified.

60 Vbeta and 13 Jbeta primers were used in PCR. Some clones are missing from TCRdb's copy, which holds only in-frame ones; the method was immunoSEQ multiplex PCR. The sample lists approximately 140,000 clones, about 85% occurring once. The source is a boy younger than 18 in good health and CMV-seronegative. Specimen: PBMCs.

The CDR3 bases are TGTGCCAGCAGCGGTGCAAACAGGGGTATCTACTATGGCTACACCTTC. It encodes CASSGANRGIYYGYTF. V and J are TRBV9 and TRBJ1-2, with 7 bases aligning to TRBD1. CDR1 and CDR2 (germline): SGDLS, YYNGEE. The CDR3 contains 16 residues. V lost 3 bases, J lost 3 bases, and 11 bases stayed unmatched.